Presented here are 8 T cell receptor beta chains from one specimen sequenced in a study of T cells in Graves' hyperthyroidism and ophthalmopathy. TCR beta CDR3 regions were amplified from RNA. The study used the HTBI primer set for a first-round RT-PCR of the TCR CDR3. TCRdb re-called the multiplex PCR reads through MiXCR, storing one row per CDR3 protein. The sample comprises roughly 98,000 distinct CDR3 sequences, 35% to 50% of which are singletons, and about a tenth rests with the top ten. Material for sequencing was peripheral blood or thyroid tissue (not recorded which). The receptors come from a woman aged 25 to 39 with Graves' hyperthyroidism.

The chain joins TRBV15 to TRBJ2-6, with 7 positions matching TRBD2. Germline CDR1 reads LNHNV; CDR2 reads YYDKDF (reference sequence). The CDR3 is 15 residues long. J was trimmed by 4 bases and V by 5 bases; bases with no gene match: 5. CDR3 nucleotides: TGTGCCACCAGCGACTGGGGGGGAGGGGCCAACGTCCTGACTTTC. Amino acids: CATSDWGGGANVLTF.

This clonotype was counted a few times. V and J are TRBV18 and TRBJ1-1; tentative D call: TRBD1 (5 bases). Trimming cost V 2 bases and J 3 bases, with 13 bases left between them. CDR1 is KGHSH, CDR2 LQKENI, per germline. The CDR3 has 15 residues. The CDR3 DNA follows: TGTGCCAGCTCACCATTGCAGGGTATCGACACTGAAGCTTTCTTT. Its protein is CASSPLQGIDTEAFF.

This clonotype was found a few times. The chain is built from TRBV2 and TRBJ2-1, with 9 bases lining up with TRBD2. V lost 5 bases, J lost 10 bases, and 9 bases stayed unmatched. The CDR3 covers 14 residues. Germline loops: CDR1 SNHLY, CDR2 FYNNEI. CDR3 residues: CASSTGLASQEQFF. The CDR3 nucleotides read TGTGCCAGCAGTACGGGACTAGCTTCTCAAGAGCAGTTCTTC.

The table lists this clonotype with many counts. The gene calls are TRBV4-2 and TRBJ2-7; 7 bases agree with TRBD2. The germline CDR1 and CDR2 sequences are LGHNA and YNFKEQ. J gave up 6 bases and V 4 bases, and 15 bases lay outside the gene matches. The CDR3 totals 16 residues. CDR3 sequence (DNA): TGTGCCAGCAGCCGCGTCGGGGGACTATCCCTACCCGAGCAGTACTTC. It yields the protein CASSRVGGLSLPEQYF.

Many counts were recorded for this clonotype. The V gene is TRBV14, the J gene TRBJ2-7, with D unclear. The V end lost 0 bases, the J end lost 5 bases, and 11 bases lay between the germline ends. The CDR3 contains 14 residues. CDR1 is SGHDN and CDR2 is FVKESK in the germline V gene. The DNA for the CDR3 is TGTGCCAGCAGCCAAGACCTCCTAAGACACGAGCAGTACTTC. It codes for CASSQDLLRHEQYF.

This clonotype was detected many times. The chain recombines TRBV5-5 with TRBJ2-7; D could derive from TRBD1 or TRBD2 (5 bases each). This CDR3 spans 15 amino acids. Per the germline V gene, CDR1 is SGHKS and CDR2 is YYEKEE (reference sequence). The V and J ends lost 4 bases and 0 bases respectively, with 14 bases between them. CDR3 in DNA: TGTGCCAGCAGCCCCACTGAGGGGCCCTCCTACGAGCAGTACTTC. It encodes CASSPTEGPSYEQYF.

This clonotype was found many times. The V call is TRBV5-4, the J call TRBJ1-2, with 8 bases that match TRBD1. Germline V gene lookup returns CDR1 SGHNT and CDR2 YYREEE (reference sequence). V shed 9 bases, J shed 3 bases, and the junction held 10 bases outside the gene matches. The CDR3 extends over 14 amino acids. CDR3 nucleotide sequence: TGTGCCACTAATTCAGGGGGCGCTTACTATGGCTACACCTTC. Residues: CATNSGGAYYGYTF.

This clonotype was observed a handful of times. J is TRBJ2-7 and V is TRBV4-3; perhaps TRBD2 as D (6 bases). V was clipped by 0 bases and J by 1 base, with 7 bases between them. This CDR3 is built from 14 residues. Germline V gene lookup returns CDR1 LGHNA and CDR2 YSLEER. The CDR3 DNA reads as TGCGCCAGCAGCCAAGATCGGGGGTCCTACGAGCAGTACTTC. This encodes CASSQDRGSYEQYF.